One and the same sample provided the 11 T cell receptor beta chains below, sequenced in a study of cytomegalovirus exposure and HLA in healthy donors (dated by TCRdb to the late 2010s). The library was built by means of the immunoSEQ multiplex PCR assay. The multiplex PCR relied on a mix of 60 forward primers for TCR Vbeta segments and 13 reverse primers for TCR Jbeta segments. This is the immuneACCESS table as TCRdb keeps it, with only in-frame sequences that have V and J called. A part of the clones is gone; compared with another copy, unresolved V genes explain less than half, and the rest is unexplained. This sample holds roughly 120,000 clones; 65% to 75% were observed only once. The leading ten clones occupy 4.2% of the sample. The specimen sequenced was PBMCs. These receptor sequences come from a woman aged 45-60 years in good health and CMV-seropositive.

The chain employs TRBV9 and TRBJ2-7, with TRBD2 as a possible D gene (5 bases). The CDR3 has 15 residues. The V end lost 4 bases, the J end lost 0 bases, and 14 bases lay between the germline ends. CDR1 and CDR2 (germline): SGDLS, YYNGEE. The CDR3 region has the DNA TGTGCCAGCAGCCCAACCCCGGACTTCTCCTACGAGCAGTACTTC. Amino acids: CASSPTPDFSYEQYF.

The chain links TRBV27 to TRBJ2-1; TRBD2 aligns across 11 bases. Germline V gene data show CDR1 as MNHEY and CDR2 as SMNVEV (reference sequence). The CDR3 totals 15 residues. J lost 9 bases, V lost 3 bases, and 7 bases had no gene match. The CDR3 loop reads CASSFRRLAGSEQFF. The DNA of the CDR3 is TGTGCCAGCAGTTTTCGGAGACTAGCGGGGAGTGAGCAGTTCTTC.

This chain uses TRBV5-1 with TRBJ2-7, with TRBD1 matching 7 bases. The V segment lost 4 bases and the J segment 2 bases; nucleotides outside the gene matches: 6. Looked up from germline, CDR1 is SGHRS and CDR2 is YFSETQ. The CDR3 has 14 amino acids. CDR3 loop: CASSPSGTAYEQYF. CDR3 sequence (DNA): TGCGCCAGCAGCCCCTCCGGGACAGCCTACGAGCAGTACTTC. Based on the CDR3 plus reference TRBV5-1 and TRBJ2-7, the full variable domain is KAGVTQTPRYLIKTRGQQVTLSCSPISGHRSVSWYQQTPGQGLQFLFEYFSETQRNKGNFPGRFSGRQFSNSRSEMNVSTLELGDSALYLCASSPSGTAYEQYFGPGTRLTVT.

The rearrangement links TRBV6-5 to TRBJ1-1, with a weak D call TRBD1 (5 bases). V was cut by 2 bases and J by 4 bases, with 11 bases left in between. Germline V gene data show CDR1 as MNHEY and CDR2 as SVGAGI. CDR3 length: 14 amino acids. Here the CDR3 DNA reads TGTGCCAGCAGTTACGGTCTGCAGGGCACTGAAGCTTTCTTT. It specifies CASSYGLQGTEAFF.

Here the CDR3 DNA reads TGTGCCAGCTCAGGACAGGGGGCGGACAATGAGCAGTTCTTC. Translation gives CASSGQGADNEQFF. This chain uses TRBV18 with TRBJ2-1; 11 nucleotides line up with TRBD1. The CDR3 is made up of 14 amino acids. Germline CDR1 is KGHSH and CDR2 is LQKENI. Trimming cost V 5 bases and J 5 bases; bases outside gene matches: 2.

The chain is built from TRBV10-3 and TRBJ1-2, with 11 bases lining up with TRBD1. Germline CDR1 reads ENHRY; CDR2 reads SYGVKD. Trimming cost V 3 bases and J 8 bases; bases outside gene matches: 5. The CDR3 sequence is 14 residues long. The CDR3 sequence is CAISDQDRGLGYTF. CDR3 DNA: TGTGCCATCAGTGACCAGGACAGGGGGCTAGGCTACACCTTC.

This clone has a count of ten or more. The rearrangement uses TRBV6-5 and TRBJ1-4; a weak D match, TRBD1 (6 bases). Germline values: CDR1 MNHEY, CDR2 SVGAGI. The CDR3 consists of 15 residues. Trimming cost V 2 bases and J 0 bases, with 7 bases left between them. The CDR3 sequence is CASSYRTATNEKLFF. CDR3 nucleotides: TGTGCCAGCAGTTACCGGACAGCAACTAATGAAAAACTGTTTTTT.

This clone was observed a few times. The CDR3 sequence: CSVEEGSLRNTEAFF. The CDR3 region has the DNA TGCAGCGTTGAGGAGGGGAGCCTACGTAACACTGAAGCTTTCTTT. The rearrangement uses TRBV29-1 and TRBJ1-1, with D perhaps matching TRBD1 (5 bases). The CDR3 is 15 residues long. Germline V lookup: CDR1 SQVTM, CDR2 ANQGSEA. V was trimmed by 3 bases and J by 2 bases, leaving 16 bases between them. The full variable domain, its missing parts supplied by reference TRBV29-1 and TRBJ1-1, is SAVISQKPSRDICQRGTSLTIQCQVDSQVTMMFWYRQQPGQSLTLIATANQGSEATYESGFVIDKFPISRPNLTFSTLTVSNMSPEDSSIYLCSVEEGSLRNTEAFFGQGTRLTVV.

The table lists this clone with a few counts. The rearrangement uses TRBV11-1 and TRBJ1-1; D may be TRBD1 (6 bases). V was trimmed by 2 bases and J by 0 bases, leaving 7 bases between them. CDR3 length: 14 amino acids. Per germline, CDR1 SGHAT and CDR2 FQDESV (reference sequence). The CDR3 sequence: CASSLTGLNTEAFF. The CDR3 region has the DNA TGTGCCAGCAGCTTAACAGGGTTGAACACTGAAGCTTTCTTT.

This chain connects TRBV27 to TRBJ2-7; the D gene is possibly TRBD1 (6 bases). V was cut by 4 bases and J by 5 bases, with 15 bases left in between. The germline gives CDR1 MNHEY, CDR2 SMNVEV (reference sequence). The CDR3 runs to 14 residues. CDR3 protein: CASSSSGVRNEQYF. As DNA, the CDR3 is TGTGCCAGCAGTTCGTCAGGGGTTCGGAACGAGCAGTACTTC.

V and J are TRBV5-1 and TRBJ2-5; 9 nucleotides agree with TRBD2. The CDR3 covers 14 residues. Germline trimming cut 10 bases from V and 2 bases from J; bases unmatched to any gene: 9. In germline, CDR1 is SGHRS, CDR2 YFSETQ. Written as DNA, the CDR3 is TGCGCCCGAGGGGTGCTAGCGGGACAAGAGACCCAGTACTTC. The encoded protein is CARGVLAGQETQYF.